These 28 T cell receptor beta chains were sequenced from one sample in a study of early T cells in non-severe SARS-CoV-2 infection. Each CDR3 protein gets one entry after TCRdb re-called the 5' RACE reads with MiXCR. The table shows some 28,000 distinct CDR3 sequences, with under 10% occurring only once. The sample comprised whole blood. The receptors come from an adult who was a healthcare worker with PCR-confirmed SARS-CoV-2 infection or an uninfected control (not recorded which).

This clonotype was seen many times. V is TRBV20-1 and J is TRBJ2-1, with D possibly called TRBD1 or TRBD2 (5 bases each). Trimming pared 0 bases from V and 7 bases from J, leaving 10 bases between. The germline gives CDR1 DFQATT, CDR2 SNEGSKA (reference sequence). The CDR3 runs 13 residues. The CDR3 bases are TGCAGTGCTAGAGAGGCAGGGAGAAATGAGCAGTTCTTC. Residues: CSAREAGRNEQFF.

The table lists this clonotype with a few counts. The V call is TRBV27, the J call TRBJ1-1; D is unclear. The CDR3 is made up of 13 amino acids. Trimming took off 8 bases at V and 4 bases at J, with 14 bases between the two ends. The V gene's germline CDR1 is MNHEY and CDR2 SMNVEV (reference sequence). CDR3 coding DNA: TGTGCCAGCTGGGTGCGCTTAGCCACTGAAGCTTTCTTT. The encoded protein is CASWVRLATEAFF.

This clonotype was seen many times. The V call is TRBV29-1, the J call TRBJ2-1; TRBD2 is a possible D gene (6 bases). This CDR3 spans 12 amino acids. Germline CDR1 and CDR2: SQVTM and ANQGSEA. Trimming left V 5 bases short and J 7 bases short, with 12 bases between. The CDR3 DNA follows: TGCAGCGTTCTGACTAGTTTTAATGAGCAGTTCTTC. Translated, it gives CSVLTSFNEQFF.

This clonotype appeared many times. V usage is TRBV7-9 and J usage is TRBJ2-3; D remains unclear. Germline CDR1 and CDR2: SEHNR and FQNEAQ (reference sequence). The CDR3 is made up of 14 amino acids. The V and J ends lost 3 bases and 1 base respectively, with 8 bases between them. CDR3 in DNA: TGTGCCAGCAGCTTCGGATCGGGCACAGATACGCAGTATTTT. Protein: CASSFGSGTDTQYF.

In its sample, this clonotype was seen many times. V is TRBV28 and J is TRBJ1-2; unclear D gene. Germline CDR1 MDHEN, CDR2 SYDVKM. The CDR3 loop spans 13 amino acids. V was shortened by 8 bases and J by 4 bases, with 14 bases between the two germline ends. Here the CDR3 DNA reads TGTGCCAGCGGAGCATCAGGAGGCTATGGCTACACCTTC. Amino acid sequence: CASGASGGYGYTF.

This clonotype occurred many times. The chain combines TRBV30 with TRBJ2-7; D gene uncertain. The CDR3 sequence is 14 residues long. In germline, CDR1 is GTSNPN, CDR2 SVGIG (reference sequence). Between the trimmed V and J ends, which lost 8 bases and 2 bases, there was a span of 19 bases. This CDR3 reads CARSKAVRPYEQYF. As DNA, the CDR3 is TGTGCCCGTTCGAAGGCCGTCAGGCCCTACGAGCAGTACTTC.

This clonotype was observed many times. V usage is TRBV7-2 and J usage is TRBJ2-5; tentatively, D is TRBD2 (6 bases). V gave up 1 base and J gave up 8 bases, with 14 bases separating them. The CDR3 contains 14 residues. CDR1 and CDR2 from the germline V gene are SGHTA and FQGNSA. The CDR3 bases are TGTGCCAGCAGCTTAGAAACTAGCCAAGGCACCCAGTACTTC. Translating gives CASSLETSQGTQYF.

This clonotype has a handful of counts. The J gene is TRBJ2-2, the V gene TRBV20-1; D possibly corresponds to TRBD2 (6 bases). Germline-derived CDR1 and CDR2 are DFQATT and SNEGSKA (reference sequence). Trimming took 5 bases from V and 5 from J, leaving 18 bases between them. The length of the CDR3 is 15 residues. The CDR3 nucleotides are TGCAGTGCTTGGCCTCTCTGGGGGGATACCGGGGAGCTGTTTTTT. Translated, it gives CSAWPLWGDTGELFF.

This clonotype occurred a few times. One end of the junction is discordant with germline, which a read error may explain. The gene calls are TRBV29-1 and TRBJ1-2; D gene unclear. Germline CDR1 SQVTM, CDR2 ANQGSEA. This CDR3 contains 12 residues. As DNA, the CDR3 is TGCAGCGCTGAACATAGCCATTATGGCTACACCTTC. This encodes CSAEHSHYGYTF.

This clonotype was counted ten times or more. The chain recombines TRBV11-1 with TRBJ2-1, with TRBD2 matching 13 bases. The length of the CDR3 is 15 residues. The germline V gene has CDR1 SGHAT and CDR2 FQDESV (reference sequence). V shed 5 bases, J shed 6 bases, and the junction held 4 bases outside the gene matches. The CDR3 coding sequence is TGTGCCAGCAGCCCGGGACTAGCGGGGAGCAATGAGCAGTTCTTC. Residues: CASSPGLAGSNEQFF.

Only a few counts were recorded for this clonotype. V is TRBV6-6 and J is TRBJ1-5, with D uncertain. Germline V gene lookup returns CDR1 MNHNY and CDR2 SVGAGI (reference sequence). Between the trimmed V and J ends, which lost 7 bases and 4 bases, there was a span of 14 bases. This CDR3 spans 14 amino acids. The CDR3 coding sequence is TGTGCCAGCACCCAAACACTGATGAATCAGCCCCAGCATTTT. Its translation: CASTQTLMNQPQHF.

This clonotype was counted at least ten times. V is TRBV7-6 and J is TRBJ2-2; D might be TRBD1 (7 bases). The germline CDR1 and CDR2 sequences are SGHVS and FNYEAQ. Between the trimmed V and J ends, which lost 7 bases and 4 bases, there was a span of 16 bases. The CDR3 covers 15 residues. The CDR3 nucleotides read TGTGCCAGCAAATACCGACAGGGAGGCACCGGGGAGCTGTTTTTT. The encoded protein is CASKYRQGGTGELFF.

Many counts were recorded for this clonotype. The chain links TRBV6-1 to TRBJ1-1, with unresolved D. Deletions cut 3 bases from V and 0 bases from J, with 11 bases between. Germline assignment: CDR1 MNHNS and CDR2 SASEGT. The CDR3 consists of 15 residues. CDR3 sequence (DNA): TGTGCCAGCAGTGATCTCCGTAAAGTGAACACTGAAGCTTTCTTT. As protein: CASSDLRKVNTEAFF.

The rearrangement uses TRBV7-8 and TRBJ2-3; perhaps TRBD2 as D (5 bases). V dropped 5 bases and J dropped 4 bases, with 16 bases sitting between them. CDR3 length: 15 amino acids. CDR1 is SGHVS, CDR2 FQNEAQ, per germline. CDR3 nucleotide sequence: TGTGCCAGCAGCCCGGGGTACGGGCTGGCAGATACGCAGTATTTT. It encodes CASSPGYGLADTQYF.

The chain is built from TRBV5-6 and TRBJ1-1; D unresolved. Per the germline V gene, CDR1 is SGHDT and CDR2 is YYEEEE. Trimming left V 1 base short and J 4 bases short, with 5 bases between. This CDR3 is 12 amino acids long. The CDR3 sequence is CASSLKRTEAFF. DNA for the CDR3: TGTGCCAGCAGCTTGAAGCGCACTGAAGCTTTCTTT. Full variable domain (outside the CDR3, taken from reference TRBV5-6 and TRBJ1-1): DAGVTQSPTHLIKTRGQQVTLRCSPKSGHDTVSWYQQALGQGPQFIFQYYEEEERQRGNFPDRFSGHQFPNYSSELNVNALLLGDSALYLCASSLKRTEAFFGQGTRLTVV.

This clonotype was picked up a small number of times. V and J are TRBV7-9 and TRBJ1-2, with 7 nucleotides matching TRBD1. V trimming: 5 bases; J trimming: 4 bases; junction bases outside the gene matches: 10. CDR3 size: 15 residues. Germline V gene lookup returns CDR1 SEHNR and CDR2 FQNEAQ (reference sequence). CDR3 residues: CASSPGGQSLYGYTF. The CDR3 coding sequence is TGTGCCAGCAGCCCAGGGGGGCAGTCCCTCTATGGCTACACCTTC. The complete variable domain, with remaining parts taken from reference TRBV7-9 and TRBJ1-2, reads DTGVSQNPRHKITKRGQNVTFRCDPISEHNRLYWYRQTLGQGPEFLTYFQNEAQLEKSRLLSDRFSAERPKGSFSTLEIQRTEQGDSAMYLCASSPGGQSLYGYTFGSGTRLTVV.

V usage is TRBV20-1 and J usage is TRBJ2-5; TRBD1 matches 10 bases. The J segment lost 10 bases and the V segment lost 6 bases, leaving 14 bases of the junction unmatched. This CDR3 has 14 amino acids. CDR1 and CDR2 from the germline V gene are DFQATT and SNEGSKA (reference sequence). CDR3 sequence reads: CSASAGTGVFVQYF. Written as DNA, the CDR3 is TGCAGTGCCTCCGCCGGGACAGGGGTTTTTGTCCAGTACTTC.

This clonotype was seen at least ten times. The rearrangement links TRBV3-1 to TRBJ1-2; perhaps TRBD1 as D (5 bases). The length of the CDR3 is 16 residues. CDR1 is LGHDT and CDR2 is YNNKEL in the germline V gene (reference sequence). Trimming pared 0 bases from V and 6 bases from J, leaving 17 bases between. CDR3 region: CASSQDLGMSGDGYTF. DNA of the CDR3: TGTGCCAGCAGCCAAGATCTGGGCATGTCGGGGGATGGCTACACCTTC.

This clonotype was observed at least ten times. The chain combines TRBV7-3 with TRBJ2-5; 7 nucleotides match TRBD1. CDR1 SGHTA and CDR2 FQGTGA come from the germline V gene. With 4 bases clipped from V and 7 bases from J, the junction kept 6 bases outside the gene matches. This CDR3 contains 13 residues. Here the CDR3 DNA reads TGTGCCAGCAGCTCACAGGGGATCGGGACCCAGTACTTC. Translated, it gives CASSSQGIGTQYF. The whole variable domain, remainder taken from reference TRBV7-3 and TRBJ2-5, is GAGVSQTPSNKVTEKGKYVELRCDPISGHTALYWYRQSLGQGPEFLIYFQGTGAADDSGLPNDRFFAVRPEGSVSTLKIQRTERGDSAVYLCASSSQGIGTQYFGPGTRLLVL.

In this sample, this clonotype is medium-sized (0.01 to 0.1%). The genes are TRBV7-2 and TRBJ2-7, with TRBD1 matching 7 bases. The germline gives CDR1 SGHTA, CDR2 FQGNSA. The CDR3 is made up of 13 amino acids. Trimming removed 5 bases from V and 3 bases from J; junction bases left unmatched: 4. CDR3 in DNA: TGTGCCAGCAGCCGGGACAGCTTCTACGAGCAGTACTTC. The encoded protein is CASSRDSFYEQYF. Looking up the rest from reference TRBV7-2 and TRBJ2-7 gives the full variable domain: GAGVSQSPSNKVTEKGKDVELRCDPISGHTALYWYRQSLGQGLEFLIYFQGNSAPDKSGLPSDRFSAERTGGSVSTLTIQRTQQEDSAVYLCASSRDSFYEQYFGPGTRLTVT.

The CDR3 DNA follows: TGTGCCAGCAGTGAACAGGGGAAACGAGGCTACACCTTC. Translated: CASSEQGKRGYTF. This chain joins TRBV6-4 and TRBJ1-2, with 7 bases fitting TRBD1. CDR1 and CDR2 from the germline V gene are MRHNA and SNTAGT. J lost 8 bases, V lost 3 bases, and 6 bases had no gene match. The CDR3 totals 13 residues.

This chain joins TRBV3-1 and TRBJ2-3, with D unresolved. Germline loops: CDR1 LGHDT, CDR2 YNNKEL (reference sequence). The CDR3 has 16 residues. V lost 3 bases and J lost 0, with 13 bases in between. CDR3 region: CASSHGYDSSTDTQYF. Here the CDR3 DNA reads TGTGCCAGCAGCCACGGGTATGACTCTAGCACAGATACGCAGTATTTT.

Ten or more counts support this clonotype. The chain employs TRBV10-3 and TRBJ1-6; D might be TRBD1 (6 bases). Trimming removed 3 bases at V and 7 bases at J, with 19 bases between. Germline CDR1 is ENHRY and CDR2 is SYGVKD. The CDR3 has 17 residues. This CDR3 is CAISDPLAGDINSPLHF. As DNA, the CDR3 is TGTGCCATCAGTGATCCATTGGCAGGGGATATAAATTCACCCCTCCACTTT.

Comment on this clonotype: With a much larger clone just one base away, this may be a read error. The chain uses TRBV20-1 and TRBJ1-2, with a tentative D call TRBD1 (6 bases). This CDR3 is built from 12 residues. Trimming removed 5 bases at V and 3 bases at J, with 10 bases between. Germline V CDR1 and CDR2: DFQATT, SNEGSKA (reference sequence). As DNA, the CDR3 is TGCAGTGCTGTCTCAGGGGACTATGGCTACACCTTC. Translated: CSAVSGDYGYTF.

This clonotype has ten or more counts. V usage is TRBV29-1 and J usage is TRBJ2-7, with D possibly being TRBD1 (6 bases). The CDR3 runs 13 residues. The V gene's germline CDR1 is SQVTM and CDR2 ANQGSEA. The CDR3 is CTADRDKSYEQYF. The CDR3 DNA is TGCACCGCAGACCGGGACAAATCCTACGAGCAGTACTTC.

The sample holds many counts of this clonotype. The chain links TRBV30 to TRBJ2-1, with no clear D. The ends were cut back, 3 bases at V and 5 bases at J, with 5 bases in the middle. The length of the CDR3 is 11 residues. Germline assignment: CDR1 GTSNPN and CDR2 SVGIG (reference sequence). CDR3 sequence (DNA): TGTGCCTGGAGCTACAACAATGAGCAGTTCTTC. Protein: CAWSYNNEQFF.

This clonotype was found many times. The V and J genes are TRBV29-1 and TRBJ1-1; 11 nucleotides agree with TRBD1. V gave up 7 bases and J gave up 7 bases; unmatched junction bases: 8. Germline assignment: CDR1 SQVTM and CDR2 ANQGSEA. CDR3 size: 13 residues. This chain's CDR3 is CSAIGQGALEAFF. The CDR3 region has the DNA TGCAGCGCCATAGGACAGGGGGCGCTTGAAGCTTTCTTT.

This clonotype was seen at least ten times. This chain uses TRBV19 with TRBJ1-2, with 7 positions matching TRBD1. The CDR3 is 13 amino acids. Germline V gives CDR1 LNHDA, CDR2 SQIVND (reference sequence). J was trimmed by 6 bases and V by 7 bases; bases with no gene match: 8. The CDR3 DNA reads TGTGCCAGTACTCAGACAGGGAACCATGGCTACACCTTC. This sequence encodes CASTQTGNHGYTF.